This T cell receptor (beta chain) was documented in a study of Ad26.COV2.S vaccination and SARS-CoV-2 variants. TCRdb's copy holds only in-frame clones and misses some; the assay was immunoSEQ multiplex PCR. The sample holds almost 400,000 clones, approximately 90% seen once. Treatment indicated: around 19 received Ad26.COV2.S at low or high dose, single or two shots; roughly 5 received placebo; per-sample allocation not given. The samples date from day 63 after the first vaccine or placebo injection. The V gene's germline CDR1 is SGHTA and CDR2 FQGNSA. V was pared by 5 bases and J by 4 bases, with 12 bases between. The length of the CDR3 is 14 residues.

This TCR was sampled from a person aged 18 to 65 who received the Ad26.COV2.S COVID-19 vaccine or a placebo. The genes are TRBV7-2 and TRBJ1-3; D gene unclear. The sample in question was peripheral blood, obtained in a trial of Ad26.COV2.S vaccine versus placebo. The CDR3 sequence: CASSVGFTGNTIYF. The DNA of the CDR3 is TGTGCCAGCAGCGTGGGGTTCACGGGAAACACCATATATTTT. The whole variable domain, remainder taken from reference TRBV7-2 and TRBJ1-3, is GAGVSQSPSNKVTEKGKDVELRCDPISGHTALYWYRQSLGQGLEFLIYFQGNSAPDKSGLPSDRFSAERTGGSVSTLTIQRTQQEDSAVYLCASSVGFTGNTIYFGEGSWLTVV.